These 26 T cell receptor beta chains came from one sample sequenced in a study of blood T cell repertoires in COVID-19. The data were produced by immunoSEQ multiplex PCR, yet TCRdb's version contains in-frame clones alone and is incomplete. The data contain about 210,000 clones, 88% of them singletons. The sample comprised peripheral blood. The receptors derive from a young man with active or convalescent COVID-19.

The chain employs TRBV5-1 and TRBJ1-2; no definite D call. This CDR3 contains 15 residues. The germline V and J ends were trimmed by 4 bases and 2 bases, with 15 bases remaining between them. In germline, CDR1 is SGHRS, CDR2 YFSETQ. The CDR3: CASSPGSGYNYGYTF. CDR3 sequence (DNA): TGCGCCAGCAGCCCCGGTTCCGGGTACAACTATGGCTACACCTTC.

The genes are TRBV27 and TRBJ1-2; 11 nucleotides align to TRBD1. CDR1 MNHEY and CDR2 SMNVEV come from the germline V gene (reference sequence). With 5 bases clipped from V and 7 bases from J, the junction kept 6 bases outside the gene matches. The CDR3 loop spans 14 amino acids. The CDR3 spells CASSPDRGRGGYTF. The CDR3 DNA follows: TGTGCCAGCAGTCCGGACAGGGGGCGTGGTGGCTACACCTTC.

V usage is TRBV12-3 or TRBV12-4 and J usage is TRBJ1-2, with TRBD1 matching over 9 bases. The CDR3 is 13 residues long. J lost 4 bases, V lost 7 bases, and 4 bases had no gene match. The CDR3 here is CASIKDRGYGYTF. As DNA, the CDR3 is TGTGCCAGCATCAAGGACAGGGGCTATGGCTACACCTTC.

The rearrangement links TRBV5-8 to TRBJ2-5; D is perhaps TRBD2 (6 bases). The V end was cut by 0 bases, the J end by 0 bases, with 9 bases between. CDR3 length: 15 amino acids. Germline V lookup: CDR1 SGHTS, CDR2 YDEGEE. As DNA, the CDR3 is TGTGCCAGCAGCTTGGTAATAGCGGACCAAGAGACCCAGTACTTC. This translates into CASSLVIADQETQYF.

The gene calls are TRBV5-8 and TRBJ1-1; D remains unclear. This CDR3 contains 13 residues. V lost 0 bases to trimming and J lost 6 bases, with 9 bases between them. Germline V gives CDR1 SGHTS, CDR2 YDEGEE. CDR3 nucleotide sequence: TGTGCCAGCAGCTTGGTCCCGGGTTCTGAAGCTTTCTTT. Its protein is CASSLVPGSEAFF.

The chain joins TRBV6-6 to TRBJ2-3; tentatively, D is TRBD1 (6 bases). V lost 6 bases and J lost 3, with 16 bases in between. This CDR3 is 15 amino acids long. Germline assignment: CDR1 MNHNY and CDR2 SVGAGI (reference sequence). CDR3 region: CASRQTGSWTDTQYF. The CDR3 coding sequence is TGTGCCAGCAGACAAACAGGGAGTTGGACAGATACGCAGTATTTT.

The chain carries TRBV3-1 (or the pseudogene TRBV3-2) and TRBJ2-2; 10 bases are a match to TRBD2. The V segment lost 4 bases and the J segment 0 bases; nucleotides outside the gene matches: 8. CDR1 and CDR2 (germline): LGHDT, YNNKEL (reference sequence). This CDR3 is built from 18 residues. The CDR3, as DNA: TGTGCCAGCAGCCGCCCGGGACTAGCGACGCCGAACACCGGGGAGCTGTTTTTT. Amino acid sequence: CASSRPGLATPNTGELFF.

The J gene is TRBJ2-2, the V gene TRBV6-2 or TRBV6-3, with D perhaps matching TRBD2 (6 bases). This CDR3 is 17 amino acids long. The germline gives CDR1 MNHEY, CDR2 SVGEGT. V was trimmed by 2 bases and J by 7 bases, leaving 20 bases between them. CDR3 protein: CASSYRRGGISIGELFF. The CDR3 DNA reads TGTGCCAGCAGTTACCGGAGAGGCGGGATCAGTATCGGGGAGCTGTTTTTT.

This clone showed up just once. This CDR3 reads CASSQDGYYEQYF. The CDR3 DNA reads as TGTGCCAGCAGCCAAGACGGGTACTACGAGCAGTACTTC. V usage is TRBV14 and J usage is TRBJ2-7, with D unresolved. This CDR3 contains 13 residues. Per germline, CDR1 SGHDN and CDR2 FVKESK. V lost 0 bases and J 3 bases, leaving 6 bases between the germline ends.

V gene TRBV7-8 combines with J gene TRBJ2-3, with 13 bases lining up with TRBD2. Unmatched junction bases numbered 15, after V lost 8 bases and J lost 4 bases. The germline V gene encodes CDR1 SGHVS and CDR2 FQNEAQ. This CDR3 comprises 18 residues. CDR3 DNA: TGTGCCAGCGGAGGACTAGCGGGAGCGGATCCCCGGGCAGATACGCAGTATTTT. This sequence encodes CASGGLAGADPRADTQYF. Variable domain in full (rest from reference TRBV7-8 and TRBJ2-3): GAGVSQSPRYKVAKRGQDVALRCDPISGHVSLFWYQQALGQGPEFLTYFQNEAQLDKSGLPSDRFFAERPEGSVSTLKIQRTQQEDSAVYLCASGGLAGADPRADTQYFGPGTRLTVL.

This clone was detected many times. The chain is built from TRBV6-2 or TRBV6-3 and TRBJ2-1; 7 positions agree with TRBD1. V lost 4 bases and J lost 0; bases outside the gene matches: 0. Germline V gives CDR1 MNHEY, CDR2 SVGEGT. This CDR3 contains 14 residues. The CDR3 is CASSWDSSYNEQFF. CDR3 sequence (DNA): TGTGCCAGCAGTTGGGACAGCTCCTACAATGAGCAGTTCTTC.

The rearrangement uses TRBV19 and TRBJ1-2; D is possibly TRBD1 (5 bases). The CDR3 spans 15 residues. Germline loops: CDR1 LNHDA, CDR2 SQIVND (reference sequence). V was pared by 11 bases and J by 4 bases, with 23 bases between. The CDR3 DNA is TGTGCCTCACGAGCTTTCGGGACTACTGGCTATGGCTACACCTTC. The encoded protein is CASRAFGTTGYGYTF.

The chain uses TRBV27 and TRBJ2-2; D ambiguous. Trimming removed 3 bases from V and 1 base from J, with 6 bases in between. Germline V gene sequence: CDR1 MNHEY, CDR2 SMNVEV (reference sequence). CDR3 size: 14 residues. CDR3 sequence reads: CASSFSLNTGELFF. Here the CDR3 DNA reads TGTGCCAGCAGTTTTTCCTTGAACACCGGGGAGCTGTTTTTT.

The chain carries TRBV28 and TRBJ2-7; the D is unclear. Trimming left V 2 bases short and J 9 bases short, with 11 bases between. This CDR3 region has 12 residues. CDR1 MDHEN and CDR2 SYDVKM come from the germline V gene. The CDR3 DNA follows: TGTGCCAGCAGTTTAGCCCCCACCGGGCAGTACTTC. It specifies CASSLAPTGQYF. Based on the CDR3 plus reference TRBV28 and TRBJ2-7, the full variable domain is DVKVTQSSRYLVKRTGEKVFLECVQDMDHENMFWYRQDPGLGLRLIYFSYDVKMKEKGDIPEGYSVSREKKERFSLILESASTNQTSMYLCASSLAPTGQYFGPGTRLTVT.

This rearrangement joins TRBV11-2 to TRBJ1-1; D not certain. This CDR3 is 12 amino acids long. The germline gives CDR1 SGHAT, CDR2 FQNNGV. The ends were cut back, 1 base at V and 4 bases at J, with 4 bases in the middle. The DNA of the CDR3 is TGTGCCAGCAGCTTAGCGGGCACTGAAGCTTTCTTT. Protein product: CASSLAGTEAFF.

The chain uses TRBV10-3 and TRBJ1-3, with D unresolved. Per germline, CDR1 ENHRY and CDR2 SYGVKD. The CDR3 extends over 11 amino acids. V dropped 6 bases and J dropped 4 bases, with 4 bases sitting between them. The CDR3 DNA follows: TGTGCCATCAGCTACGGAAACACCATATATTTT. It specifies CAISYGNTIYF.

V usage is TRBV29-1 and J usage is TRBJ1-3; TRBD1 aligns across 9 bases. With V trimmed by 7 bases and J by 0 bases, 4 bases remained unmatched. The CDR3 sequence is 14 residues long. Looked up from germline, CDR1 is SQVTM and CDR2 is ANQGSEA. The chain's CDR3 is CSAGQGSSGNTIYF. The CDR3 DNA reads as TGCAGCGCGGGACAGGGAAGCTCTGGAAACACCATATATTTT. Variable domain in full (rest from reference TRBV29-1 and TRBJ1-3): SAVISQKPSRDICQRGTSLTIQCQVDSQVTMMFWYRQQPGQSLTLIATANQGSEATYESGFVIDKFPISRPNLTFSTLTVSNMSPEDSSIYLCSAGQGSSGNTIYFGEGSWLTVV.

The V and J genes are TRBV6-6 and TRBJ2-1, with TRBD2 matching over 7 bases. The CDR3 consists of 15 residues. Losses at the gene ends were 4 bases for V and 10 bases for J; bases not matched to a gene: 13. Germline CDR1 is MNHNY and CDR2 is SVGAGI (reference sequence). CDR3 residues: CASSFLREDLGEQFF. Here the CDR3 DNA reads TGTGCCAGCAGTTTTCTTCGGGAGGATCTAGGCGAGCAGTTCTTC.

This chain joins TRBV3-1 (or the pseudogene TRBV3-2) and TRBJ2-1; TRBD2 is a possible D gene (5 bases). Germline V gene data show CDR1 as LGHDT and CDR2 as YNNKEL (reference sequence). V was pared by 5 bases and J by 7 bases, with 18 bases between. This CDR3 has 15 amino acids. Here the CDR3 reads CASSVTRWTGNEQFF. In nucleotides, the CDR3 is TGTGCCAGCAGCGTGACCCGTTGGACGGGGAATGAGCAGTTCTTC.

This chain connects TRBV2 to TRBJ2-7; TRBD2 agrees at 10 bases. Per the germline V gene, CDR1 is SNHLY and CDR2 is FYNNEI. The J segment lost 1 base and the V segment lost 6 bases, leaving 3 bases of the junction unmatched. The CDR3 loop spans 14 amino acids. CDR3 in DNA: TGTGCCAGCAGGACTAGCGGGCAATCCTACGAGCAGTACTTC. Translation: CASRTSGQSYEQYF.

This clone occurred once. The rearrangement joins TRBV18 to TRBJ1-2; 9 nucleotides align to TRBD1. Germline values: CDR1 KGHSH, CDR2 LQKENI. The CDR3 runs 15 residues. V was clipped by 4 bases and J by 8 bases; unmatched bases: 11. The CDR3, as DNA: TGTGCCAGCTCACTAACGGGACAGGGAGCACGAGGCTACACCTTC. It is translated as CASSLTGQGARGYTF. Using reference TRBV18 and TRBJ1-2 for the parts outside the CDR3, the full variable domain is NAGVMQNPRHLVRRRGQEARLRCSPMKGHSHVYWYRQLPEEGLKFMVYLQKENIIDESGMPKERFSAEFPKEGPSILRIQQVVRGDSAAYFCASSLTGQGARGYTFGSGTRLTVV.

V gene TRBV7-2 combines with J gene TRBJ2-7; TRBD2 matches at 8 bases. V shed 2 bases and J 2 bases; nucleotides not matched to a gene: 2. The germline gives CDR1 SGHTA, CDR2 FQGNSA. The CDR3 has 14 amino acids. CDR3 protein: CASSLIAGTYEQYF. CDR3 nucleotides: TGTGCCAGCAGCTTAATAGCGGGAACCTACGAGCAGTACTTC. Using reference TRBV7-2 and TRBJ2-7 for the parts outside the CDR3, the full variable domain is GAGVSQSPSNKVTEKGKDVELRCDPISGHTALYWYRQSLGQGLEFLIYFQGNSAPDKSGLPSDRFSAERTGGSVSTLTIQRTQQEDSAVYLCASSLIAGTYEQYFGPGTRLTVT.

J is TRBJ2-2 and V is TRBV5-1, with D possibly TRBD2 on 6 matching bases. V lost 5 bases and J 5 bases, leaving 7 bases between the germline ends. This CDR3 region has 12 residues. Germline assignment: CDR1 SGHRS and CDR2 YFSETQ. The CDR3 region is CASSGGTGELFF. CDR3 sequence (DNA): TGCGCCAGCAGTGGGGGGACCGGGGAGCTGTTTTTT.

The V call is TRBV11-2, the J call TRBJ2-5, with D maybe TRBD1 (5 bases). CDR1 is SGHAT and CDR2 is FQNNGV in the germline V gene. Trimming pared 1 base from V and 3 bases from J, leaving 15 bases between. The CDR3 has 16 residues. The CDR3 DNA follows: TGTGCCAGCAGCTTAGGTCCGACAGAGACCAAAGAGACCCAGTACTTC. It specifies CASSLGPTETKETQYF.

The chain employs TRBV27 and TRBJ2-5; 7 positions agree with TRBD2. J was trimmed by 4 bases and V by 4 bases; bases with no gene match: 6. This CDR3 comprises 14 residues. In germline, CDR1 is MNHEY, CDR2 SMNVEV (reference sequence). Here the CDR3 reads CASSYGGVSETQYF. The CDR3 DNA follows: TGTGCCAGCAGTTATGGGGGGGTCTCAGAGACCCAGTACTTC.

The CDR3 DNA sequence: TGTGCCAGCAGTTACTCGACAGGTGCCGGAGATTACGAGCAGTACTTC. Encoded protein: CASSYSTGAGDYEQYF. V is TRBV6-2 or TRBV6-3 and J is TRBJ2-7; tentative D call: TRBD1 (6 bases). Per the germline V gene, CDR1 is MNHEY and CDR2 is SVGEGT. The CDR3 runs to 16 residues. V was pared by 0 bases and J by 4 bases, with 16 bases between.